This entry lists 6 T cell receptor beta chains sequenced from one sample in a study of response to subunit inactivated influenza vaccine. TCRdb analysed the RT-PCR reads with MiXCR anew, one entry per CDR3 protein. This sample yields 550,000 to 600,000 distinct CDR3 sequences, of which about 12% are seen a single time; about 10% belongs to the top ten. This specimen consisted of PBMCs from blood, obtained on the day of vaccination. All receptors come from a man aged 45-60 years who received an inactivated influenza vaccine.

This clonotype came up a few times. CDR3 sequence (DNA): TGTGCCATCAGTGAGGAGTTAGCGGGAGGGAATGAGCAGTTCTTC. Translation gives CAISEELAGGNEQFF. This chain uses TRBV10-3 with TRBJ2-1; 11 bases map to TRBD2. The V gene end was trimmed by 2 bases and the J gene end by 7 bases; junction bases not matched to a gene: 4. CDR1 and CDR2 from the germline V gene are ENHRY and SYGVKD. The CDR3 is 15 residues long.

This clonotype was detected only once. A much larger clone differs from this one at a single base, so this may be a read error. This is likely a read error, given that the CDR3 carries no conserved phenylalanine or tryptophan at its end. This chain uses TRBV6-5 with TRBJ1-2; 8 bases are a match to TRBD1. The CDR3 totals 15 residues. V lost 2 bases, J lost 4 bases, and 6 bases stayed unmatched. Germline V gene lookup returns CDR1 MNHEY and CDR2 SVGAGI. The CDR3 nucleotides are TGTGCCAGCAGTTACCTTGGACAGGGAGGCTATGGCTACACCTTA. Its protein is CASSYLGQGGYGYTL.

The chain has TRBV29-1 and TRBJ2-7; D unclear. The CDR3 loop spans 11 amino acids. The germline gives CDR1 SQVTM, CDR2 ANQGSEA. V shed 6 bases and J shed 4 bases, with 10 bases lying between them. The CDR3 protein is CSVTSAYEQYF. CDR3 in DNA: TGCAGCGTCACCTCAGCGTACGAGCAGTACTTC.

The gene calls are TRBV14 and TRBJ2-3; D possibly corresponds to TRBD1 (5 bases). The CDR3 totals 15 residues. V was pared by 4 bases and J by 1 base, with 12 bases between. CDR1 and CDR2 (germline): SGHDN, FVKESK. CDR3 region: CASSRTTARTDTQYF. The CDR3 nucleotides are TGTGCCAGCAGCCGAACGACAGCCCGCACAGATACGCAGTATTTT. Together with reference TRBV14 and TRBJ2-3, the CDR3 gives the full variable domain: EAGVTQFPSHSVIEKGQTVTLRCDPISGHDNLYWYRRVMGKEIKFLLHFVKESKQDESGMPNNRFLAERTGGTYSTLKVQPAELEDSGVYFCASSRTTARTDTQYFGPGTRLTVL.

This clonotype was detected only a few times. The chain has TRBV9 and TRBJ2-1, with TRBD1 matching 8 bases. Germline assignment: CDR1 SGDLS and CDR2 YYNGEE. CDR3 length: 15 amino acids. Trimming removed 1 base from V and 8 bases from J; junction bases left unmatched: 8. The CDR3 DNA reads TGTGCCAGCAGCGTATCCGCAGGGGGCTTGGATGAGCAGTTCTTC. This gives the protein CASSVSAGGLDEQFF.

This clonotype came up many times. This chain joins TRBV7-9 and TRBJ2-1; 8 nucleotides align to TRBD2. J lost 2 bases, V lost 2 bases, and 2 bases had no gene match. Looked up from germline, CDR1 is SEHNR and CDR2 is FQNEAQ (reference sequence). The CDR3 extends over 15 amino acids. CDR3 protein: CASSLTSGAYNEQFF. The DNA of the CDR3 is TGTGCCAGCAGCTTAACTAGCGGCGCCTACAATGAGCAGTTCTTC.